This record covers a single TCR beta chain. The data are from a study of T cell changes during pregnancy in multiple sclerosis. This CDR3 spans 14 amino acids. Looked up from germline, CDR1 is SGHRS and CDR2 is YFSETQ. Trimming at V came to 4 bases and at J to 1 base, leaving 3 bases not matched to a gene. Profiling relied on immunoSEQ multiplex PCR, and the TCRdb table lists in-frame clones only, not all of them. The table has around 56,000 clones, approximately 90% seen once; the top ten hold roughly 2.1%. Sequenced here: peripheral blood, sampled in the first trimester of pregnancy. The rearrangement links TRBV5-1 to TRBJ2-3; 7 nucleotides match TRBD2. The origin of this receptor is a female donor in good health, enrolled as a control in a pregnancy study. The CDR3 DNA follows: TGCGCCAGCAGCCCAGGACTAGGCACAGATACGCAGTATTTT. As protein: CASSPGLGTDTQYF.